This paragraph reports one T cell receptor beta chain. What it binds is unknown. V was trimmed by 5 bases and J by 4 bases, leaving 11 bases between them. The CDR3 covers 13 residues. CDR1 and CDR2 from the germline V gene are SEHNR and FQNEAQ (reference sequence). These data are taken from a study of CD8+ T cells in alopecia areata. Study background: Patients given treatment had severity scored by the percentage of scalp area affected. Study-level findings and limits: Patients shared TCRs less clearly than mice did, possibly owing to HLA.

In each case, RNA was isolated and then reverse transcribed into cDNA as the sequencing template. Only in-frame clones appear in the TCRdb table, and some are missing; sequencing was by immunoSEQ multiplex PCR. Altogether about 42,000 clones are present, roughly 90% being singletons, with the ten largest covering approximately 17%. The treatment was: oral pan-JAK inhibitor, 5-10 mg twice daily. Peripheral blood and lesional scalp punch biopsies were taken from alopecia areata patients. This sample comprised CD8+ T cells sorted from blood, obtained at week 24, from a patient treated with tofacitinib. V usage is TRBV7-9 and J usage is TRBJ1-1; a weak D match, TRBD1 (6 bases). The sequence derives from a human donor with alopecia areata. CDR3 amino acids: CASSPQGSTEAFF. CDR3 nucleotides: TGTGCCAGCAGCCCGCAGGGGAGCACTGAAGCTTTCTTT. Supplemented by reference TRBV7-9 and TRBJ1-1, the full variable domain reads DTGVSQNPRHKITKRGQNVTFRCDPISEHNRLYWYRQTLGQGPEFLTYFQNEAQLEKSRLLSDRFSAERPKGSFSTLEIQRTEQGDSAMYLCASSPQGSTEAFFGQGTRLTVV.